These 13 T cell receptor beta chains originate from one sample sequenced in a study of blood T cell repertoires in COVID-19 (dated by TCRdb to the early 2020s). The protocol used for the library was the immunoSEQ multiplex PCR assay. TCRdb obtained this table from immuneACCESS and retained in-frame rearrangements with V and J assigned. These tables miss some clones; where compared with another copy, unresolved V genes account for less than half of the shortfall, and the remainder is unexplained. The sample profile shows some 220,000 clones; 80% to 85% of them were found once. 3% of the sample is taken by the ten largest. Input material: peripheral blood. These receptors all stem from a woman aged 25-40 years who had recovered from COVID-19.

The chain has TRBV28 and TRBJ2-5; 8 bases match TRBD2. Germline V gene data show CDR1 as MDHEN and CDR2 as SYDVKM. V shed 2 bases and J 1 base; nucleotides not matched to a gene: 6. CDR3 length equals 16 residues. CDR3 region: CASSLGGGPSQETQYF. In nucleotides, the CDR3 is TGTGCCAGCAGTTTAGGCGGGGGGCCCTCCCAAGAGACCCAGTACTTC.

This chain's CDR3 is CASRPAATGLHEQYF. CDR3 nucleotide sequence: TGTGCCAGCAGACCGGCGGCGACAGGGCTCCACGAGCAGTACTTC. The genes are TRBV5-6 and TRBJ2-7, with 7 bases lining up with TRBD1. Germline-derived CDR1 and CDR2 are SGHDT and YYEEEE. V dropped 5 bases and J dropped 5; count of bases not matched to a gene: 13. This CDR3 comprises 15 residues. The variable domain in full, completed from reference TRBV5-6 and TRBJ2-7, reads DAGVTQSPTHLIKTRGQQVTLRCSPKSGHDTVSWYQQALGQGPQFIFQYYEEEERQRGNFPDRFSGHQFPNYSSELNVNALLLGDSALYLCASRPAATGLHEQYFGPGTRLTVT.

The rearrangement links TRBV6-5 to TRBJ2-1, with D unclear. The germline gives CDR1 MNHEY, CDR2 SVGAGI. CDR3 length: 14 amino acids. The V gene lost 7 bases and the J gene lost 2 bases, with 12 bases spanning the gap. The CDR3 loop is CASTATLAYNEQFF. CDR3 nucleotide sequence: TGTGCCAGCACCGCGACTCTCGCCTACAATGAGCAGTTCTTC.

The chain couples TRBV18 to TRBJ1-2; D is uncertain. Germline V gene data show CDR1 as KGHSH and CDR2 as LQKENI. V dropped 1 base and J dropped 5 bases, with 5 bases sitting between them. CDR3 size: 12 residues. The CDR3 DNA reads TGTGCCAGCTCACCACTCACATATGGCTACACCTTC. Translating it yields CASSPLTYGYTF. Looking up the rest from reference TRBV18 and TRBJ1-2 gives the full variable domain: NAGVMQNPRHLVRRRGQEARLRCSPMKGHSHVYWYRQLPEEGLKFMVYLQKENIIDESGMPKERFSAEFPKEGPSILRIQQVVRGDSAAYFCASSPLTYGYTFGSGTRLTVV.

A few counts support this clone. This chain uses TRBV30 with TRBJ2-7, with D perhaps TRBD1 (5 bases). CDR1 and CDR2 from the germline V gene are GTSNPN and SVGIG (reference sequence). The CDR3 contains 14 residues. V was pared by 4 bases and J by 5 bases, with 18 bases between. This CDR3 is CAWIRRDFWNEQYF. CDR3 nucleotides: TGTGCCTGGATCCGCAGGGATTTTTGGAACGAGCAGTACTTC.

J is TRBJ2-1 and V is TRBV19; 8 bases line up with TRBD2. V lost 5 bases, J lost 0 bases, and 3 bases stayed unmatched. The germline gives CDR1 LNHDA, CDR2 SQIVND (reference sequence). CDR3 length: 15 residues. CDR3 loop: CASSDTSGSYNEQFF. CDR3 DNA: TGTGCCAGTAGTGACACTAGCGGCTCCTACAATGAGCAGTTCTTC.

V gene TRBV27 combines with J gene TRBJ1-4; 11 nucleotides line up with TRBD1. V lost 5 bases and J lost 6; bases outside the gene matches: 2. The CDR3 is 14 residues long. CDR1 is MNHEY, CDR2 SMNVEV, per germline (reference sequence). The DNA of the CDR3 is TGTGCCAGCAGTCCGGACAGGGGGCATGAAAAACTGTTTTTT. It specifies CASSPDRGHEKLFF.

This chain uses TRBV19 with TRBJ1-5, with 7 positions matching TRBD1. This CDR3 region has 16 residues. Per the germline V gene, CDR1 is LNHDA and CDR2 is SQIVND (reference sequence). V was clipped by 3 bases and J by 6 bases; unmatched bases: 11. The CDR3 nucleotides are TGTGCCAGTAGTATGGCCCTAGGGGGCATGAGTCAGCCCCAGCATTTT. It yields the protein CASSMALGGMSQPQHF.

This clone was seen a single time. The CDR3 here is CASSSIREQYF. The CDR3 region has the DNA TGTGCCAGCAGTTCCATTCGGGAGCAGTACTTC. The chain is built from TRBV28 and TRBJ2-7; D is ambiguous. V lost 4 bases and J lost 7, with 8 bases in between. In germline, CDR1 is MDHEN, CDR2 SYDVKM. The CDR3 extends over 11 amino acids. The full variable domain, in which reference TRBV28 and TRBJ2-7 provide the parts outside the CDR3, is DVKVTQSSRYLVKRTGEKVFLECVQDMDHENMFWYRQDPGLGLRLIYFSYDVKMKEKGDIPEGYSVSREKKERFSLILESASTNQTSMYLCASSSIREQYFGPGTRLTVT.

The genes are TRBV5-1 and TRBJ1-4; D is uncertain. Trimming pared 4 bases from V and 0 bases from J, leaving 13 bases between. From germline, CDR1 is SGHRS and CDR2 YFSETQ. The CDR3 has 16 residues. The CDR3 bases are TGCGCCAGCAGCGCTCGGGAAGGAGCAACTAATGAAAAACTGTTTTTT. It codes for CASSAREGATNEKLFF.

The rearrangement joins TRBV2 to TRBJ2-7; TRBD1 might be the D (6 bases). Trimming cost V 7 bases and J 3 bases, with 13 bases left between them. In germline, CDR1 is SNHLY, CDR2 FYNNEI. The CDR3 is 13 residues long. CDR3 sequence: CASTSEGDYEQYF. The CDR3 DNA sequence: TGTGCCAGCACTTCCGAGGGGGACTACGAGCAGTACTTC.

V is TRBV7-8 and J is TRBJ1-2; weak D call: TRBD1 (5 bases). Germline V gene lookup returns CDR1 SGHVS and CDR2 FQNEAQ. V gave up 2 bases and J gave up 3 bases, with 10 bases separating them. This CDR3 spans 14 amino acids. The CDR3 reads CASSLSQGYYGYTF. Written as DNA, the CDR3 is TGTGCCAGCAGCTTATCTCAGGGATACTATGGCTACACCTTC.

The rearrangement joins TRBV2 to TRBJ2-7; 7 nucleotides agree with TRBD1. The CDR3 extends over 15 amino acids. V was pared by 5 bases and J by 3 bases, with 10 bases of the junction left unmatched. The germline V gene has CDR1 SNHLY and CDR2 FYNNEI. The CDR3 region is CASSPSSGQVYEQYF. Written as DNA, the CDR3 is TGTGCCAGCAGTCCTTCGAGCGGACAGGTCTACGAGCAGTACTTC.